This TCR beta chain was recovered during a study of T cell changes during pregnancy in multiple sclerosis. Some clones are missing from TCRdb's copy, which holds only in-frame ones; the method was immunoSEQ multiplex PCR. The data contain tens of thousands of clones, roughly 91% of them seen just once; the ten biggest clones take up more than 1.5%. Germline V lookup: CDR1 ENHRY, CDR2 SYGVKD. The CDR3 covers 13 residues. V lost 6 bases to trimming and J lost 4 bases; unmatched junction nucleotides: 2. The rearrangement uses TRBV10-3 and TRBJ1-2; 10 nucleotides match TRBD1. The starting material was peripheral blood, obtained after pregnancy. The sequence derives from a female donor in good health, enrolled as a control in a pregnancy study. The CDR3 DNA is TGTGCCATCAGGGGGACAGGGGTCTATGGCTACACCTTC. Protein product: CAIRGTGVYGYTF.